The TCR beta chain under discussion was sequenced for a study of T cell changes during pregnancy in multiple sclerosis. Sequenced by immunoSEQ multiplex PCR; TCRdb stores in-frame clones only, minus some. The sample has tens of thousands of clones; roughly 89% are singletons. This clone occurred a few times. Germline trimming cut 2 bases from V and 2 bases from J; bases unmatched to any gene: 0. Per germline, CDR1 MNHNS and CDR2 SASEGT. This CDR3 is built from 15 residues. The sequence was collected from a female donor with multiple sclerosis, enrolled in a pregnancy study. The V gene is TRBV6-1, the J gene TRBJ2-5, with 12 bases that match TRBD2. Sequences were derived from CD8+ T cells from peripheral blood mononuclear cells, sampled in the second trimester of pregnancy. The CDR3: CASSELAGGQETQYF. CDR3 nucleotides: TGTGCCAGCAGTGAACTAGCGGGGGGGCAAGAGACCCAGTACTTC.